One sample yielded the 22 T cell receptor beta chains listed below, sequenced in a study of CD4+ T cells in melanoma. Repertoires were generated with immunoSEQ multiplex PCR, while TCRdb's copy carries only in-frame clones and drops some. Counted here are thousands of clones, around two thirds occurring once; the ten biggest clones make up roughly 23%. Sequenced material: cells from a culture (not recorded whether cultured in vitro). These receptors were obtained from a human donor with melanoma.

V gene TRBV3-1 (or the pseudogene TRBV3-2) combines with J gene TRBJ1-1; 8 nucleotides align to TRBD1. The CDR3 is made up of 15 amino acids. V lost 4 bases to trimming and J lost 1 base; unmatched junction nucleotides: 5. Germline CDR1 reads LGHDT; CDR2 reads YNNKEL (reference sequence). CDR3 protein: CASSPMGQANTEAFF. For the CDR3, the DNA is TGTGCCAGCAGCCCGATGGGACAGGCGAACACTGAAGCTTTCTTT.

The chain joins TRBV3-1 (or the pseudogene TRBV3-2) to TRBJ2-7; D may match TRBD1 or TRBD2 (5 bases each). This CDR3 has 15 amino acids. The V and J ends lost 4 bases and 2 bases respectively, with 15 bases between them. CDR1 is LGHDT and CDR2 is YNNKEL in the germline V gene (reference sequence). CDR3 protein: CASSLRRQGAYEQYF. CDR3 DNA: TGTGCCAGCAGCCTTAGGAGGCAGGGTGCCTACGAGCAGTACTTC.

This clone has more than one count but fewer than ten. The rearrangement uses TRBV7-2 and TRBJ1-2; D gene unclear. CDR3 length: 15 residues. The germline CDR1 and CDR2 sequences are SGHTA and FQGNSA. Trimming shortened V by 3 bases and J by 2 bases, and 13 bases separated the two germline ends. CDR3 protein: CASSLAEGLNYGYTF. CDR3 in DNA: TGTGCCAGCAGCTTGGCCGAAGGACTGAACTATGGCTACACCTTC.

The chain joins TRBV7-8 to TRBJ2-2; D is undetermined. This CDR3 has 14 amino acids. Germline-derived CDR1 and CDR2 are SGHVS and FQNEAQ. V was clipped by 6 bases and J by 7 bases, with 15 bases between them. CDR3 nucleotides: TGTGCCAGCAGTCCGCGGTCCCAGTTCGGGGAGCTGTTTTTT. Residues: CASSPRSQFGELFF.

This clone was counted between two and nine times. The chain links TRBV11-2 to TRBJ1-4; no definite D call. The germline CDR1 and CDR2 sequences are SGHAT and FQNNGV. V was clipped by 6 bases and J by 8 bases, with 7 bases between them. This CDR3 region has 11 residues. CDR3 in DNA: TGTGCCAGCAGTTCCGGGGAAAAACTGTTTTTT. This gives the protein CASSSGEKLFF.

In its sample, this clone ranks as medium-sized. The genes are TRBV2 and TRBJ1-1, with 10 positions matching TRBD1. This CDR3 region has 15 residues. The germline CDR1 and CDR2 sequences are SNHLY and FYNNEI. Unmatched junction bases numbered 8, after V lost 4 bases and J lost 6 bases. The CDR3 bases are TGTGCCAGCAGTGCGAAACGGGGACAGGGGTCTGAAGCTTTCTTT. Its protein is CASSAKRGQGSEAFF.

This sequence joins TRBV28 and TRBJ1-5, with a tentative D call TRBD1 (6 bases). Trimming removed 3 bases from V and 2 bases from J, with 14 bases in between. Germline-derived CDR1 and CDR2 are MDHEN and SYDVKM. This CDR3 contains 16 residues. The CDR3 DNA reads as TGTGCCAGCAGTTTGGGGACACTCCTGGGCAATCAGCCCCAGCATTTT. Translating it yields CASSLGTLLGNQPQHF.

The CDR3 sequence is CASTGTIHQPQHF. CDR3 DNA: TGTGCCAGCACCGGGACAATTCATCAGCCCCAGCATTTT. The chain joins TRBV2 to TRBJ1-5; D may be TRBD1 (6 bases). V lost 7 bases and J 5 bases, leaving 12 bases between the germline ends. The CDR3 covers 13 residues. Germline V gene data show CDR1 as SNHLY and CDR2 as FYNNEI.

CDR3 amino acids: CASSFGVRIGNYGYTF. The DNA of the CDR3 is TGTGCCAGCAGTTTCGGGGTTCGTATAGGGAACTATGGCTACACCTTC. The chain employs TRBV28 and TRBJ1-2; no clear D gene. V lost 3 bases, J lost 2 bases, and 16 bases lay in between. Germline V gives CDR1 MDHEN, CDR2 SYDVKM. The CDR3 covers 16 residues.

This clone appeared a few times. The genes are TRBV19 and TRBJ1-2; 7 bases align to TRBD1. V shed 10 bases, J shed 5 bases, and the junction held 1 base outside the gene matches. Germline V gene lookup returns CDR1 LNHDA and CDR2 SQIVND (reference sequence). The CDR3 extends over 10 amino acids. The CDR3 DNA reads TGTGCCACCAGGGGGTATGGCTACACCTTC. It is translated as CATRGYGYTF.

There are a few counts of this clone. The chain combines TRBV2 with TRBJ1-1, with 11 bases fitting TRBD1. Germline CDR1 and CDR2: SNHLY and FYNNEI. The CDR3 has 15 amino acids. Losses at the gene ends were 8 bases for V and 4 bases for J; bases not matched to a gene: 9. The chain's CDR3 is CASEGQGDIGTEAFF. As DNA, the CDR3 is TGTGCCAGCGAGGGACAGGGGGACATCGGCACTGAAGCTTTCTTT.

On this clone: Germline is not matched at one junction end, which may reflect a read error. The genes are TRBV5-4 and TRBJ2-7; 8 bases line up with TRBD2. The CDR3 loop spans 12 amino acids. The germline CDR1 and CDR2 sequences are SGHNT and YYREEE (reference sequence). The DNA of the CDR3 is TGTGCCAGCAGCGAGGGTAGCGGGGATAGGAACTTC. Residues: CASSEGSGDRNF.

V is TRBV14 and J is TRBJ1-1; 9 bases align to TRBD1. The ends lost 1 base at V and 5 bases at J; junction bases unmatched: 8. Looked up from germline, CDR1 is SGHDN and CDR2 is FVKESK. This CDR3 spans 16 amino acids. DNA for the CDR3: TGTGCCAGCAGCCAAGTTTACAGGACAGGGGTTACTGAAGCTTTCTTT. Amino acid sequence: CASSQVYRTGVTEAFF.

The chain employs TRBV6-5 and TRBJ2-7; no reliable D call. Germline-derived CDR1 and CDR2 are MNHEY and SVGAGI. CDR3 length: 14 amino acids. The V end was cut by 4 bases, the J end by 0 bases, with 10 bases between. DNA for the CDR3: TGTGCCAGCAGTTCACTCAGGAGCTCCTACGAGCAGTACTTC. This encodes CASSSLRSSYEQYF.

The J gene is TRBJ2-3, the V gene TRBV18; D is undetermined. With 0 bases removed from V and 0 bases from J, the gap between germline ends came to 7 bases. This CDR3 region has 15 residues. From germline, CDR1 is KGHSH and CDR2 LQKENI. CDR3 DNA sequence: TGTGCCAGCTCACCACCTTCACCTAGCACAGATACGCAGTATTTT. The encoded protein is CASSPPSPSTDTQYF.

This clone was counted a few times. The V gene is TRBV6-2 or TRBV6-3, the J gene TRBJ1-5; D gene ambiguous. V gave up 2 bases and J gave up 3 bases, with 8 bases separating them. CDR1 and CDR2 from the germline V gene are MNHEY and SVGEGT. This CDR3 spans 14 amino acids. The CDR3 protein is CASSYTGSNQPQHF. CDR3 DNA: TGTGCCAGCAGTTACACGGGGTCCAATCAGCCCCAGCATTTT.

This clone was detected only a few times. Here the CDR3 DNA reads TGCAGTGCTCTACACGCCGGGGAGCTGTTTTTT. This gives the protein CSALHAGELFF. The chain uses TRBV20-1 and TRBJ2-2, with unresolved D. There are 11 residues in the CDR3. V was cut by 5 bases and J by 6 bases, with 7 bases left in between. Germline V gene sequence: CDR1 DFQATT, CDR2 SNEGSKA (reference sequence).

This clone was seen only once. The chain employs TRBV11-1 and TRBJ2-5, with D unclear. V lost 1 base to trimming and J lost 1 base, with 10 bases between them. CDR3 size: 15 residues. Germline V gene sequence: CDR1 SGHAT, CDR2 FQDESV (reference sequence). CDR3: CASSLVGSSQETQYF. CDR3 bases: TGTGCCAGCAGCTTAGTTGGCAGCAGCCAAGAGACCCAGTACTTC.

The CDR3 region is CASRSWRAGYTF. The CDR3 coding sequence is TGTGCCAGCAGATCATGGCGAGCAGGCTACACCTTC. This chain connects TRBV27 to TRBJ1-2, with no clear D. Looked up from germline, CDR1 is MNHEY and CDR2 is SMNVEV (reference sequence). This CDR3 comprises 12 residues. V shed 6 bases and J shed 8 bases, with 13 bases lying between them.

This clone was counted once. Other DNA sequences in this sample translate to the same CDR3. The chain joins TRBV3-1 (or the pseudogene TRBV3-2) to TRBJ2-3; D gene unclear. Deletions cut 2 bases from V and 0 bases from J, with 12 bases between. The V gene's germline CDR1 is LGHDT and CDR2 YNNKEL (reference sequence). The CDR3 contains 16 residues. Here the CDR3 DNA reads TGTGCCAGCAGCCAACGGACCGGTGGTAGCACAGATACGCAGTATTTT. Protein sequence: CASSQRTGGSTDTQYF.

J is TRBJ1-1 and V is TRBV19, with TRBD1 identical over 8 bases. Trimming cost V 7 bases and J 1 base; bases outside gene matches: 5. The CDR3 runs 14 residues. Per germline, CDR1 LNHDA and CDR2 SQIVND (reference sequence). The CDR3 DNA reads TGTGCCAGTACCCGGACAGGGTCGAACACTGAAGCTTTCTTT. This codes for CASTRTGSNTEAFF.

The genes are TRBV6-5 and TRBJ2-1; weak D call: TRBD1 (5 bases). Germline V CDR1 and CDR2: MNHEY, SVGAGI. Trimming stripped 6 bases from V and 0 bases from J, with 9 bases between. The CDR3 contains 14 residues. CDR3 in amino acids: CASSRQSSYNEQFF. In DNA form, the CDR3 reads TGTGCCAGCAGCAGACAGAGCTCCTACAATGAGCAGTTCTTC.